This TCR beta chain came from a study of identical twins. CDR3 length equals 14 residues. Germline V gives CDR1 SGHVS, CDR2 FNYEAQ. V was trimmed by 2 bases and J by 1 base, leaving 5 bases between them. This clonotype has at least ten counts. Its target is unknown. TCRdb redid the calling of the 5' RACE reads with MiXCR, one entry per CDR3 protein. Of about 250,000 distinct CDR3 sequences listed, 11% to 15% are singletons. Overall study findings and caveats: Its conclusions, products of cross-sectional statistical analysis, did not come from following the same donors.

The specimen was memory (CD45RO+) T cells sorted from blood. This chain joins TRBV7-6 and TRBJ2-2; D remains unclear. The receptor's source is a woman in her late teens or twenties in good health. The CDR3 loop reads CASSLRQNTGELFF. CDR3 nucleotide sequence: TGTGCCAGCAGCTTAAGACAGAACACCGGGGAGCTGTTTTTT.